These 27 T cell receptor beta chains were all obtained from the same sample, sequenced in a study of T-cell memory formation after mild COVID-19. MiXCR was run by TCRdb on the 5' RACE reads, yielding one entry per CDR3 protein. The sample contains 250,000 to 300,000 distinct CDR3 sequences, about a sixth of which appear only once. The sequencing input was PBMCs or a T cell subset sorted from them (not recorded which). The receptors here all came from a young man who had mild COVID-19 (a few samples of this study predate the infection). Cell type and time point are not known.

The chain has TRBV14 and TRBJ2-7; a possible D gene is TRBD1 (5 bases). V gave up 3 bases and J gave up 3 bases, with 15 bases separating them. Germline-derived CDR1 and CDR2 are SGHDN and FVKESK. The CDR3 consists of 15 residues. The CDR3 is CASSQDTDPDYEQYF. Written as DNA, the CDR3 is TGTGCCAGCAGCCAGGACACCGACCCTGACTACGAGCAGTACTTC.

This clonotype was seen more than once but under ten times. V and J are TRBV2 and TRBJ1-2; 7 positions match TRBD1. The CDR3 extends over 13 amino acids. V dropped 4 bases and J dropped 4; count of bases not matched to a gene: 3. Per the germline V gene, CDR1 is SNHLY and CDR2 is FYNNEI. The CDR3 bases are TGTGCCAGCAGTGTCGGGGACAGCTATGGCTACACCTTC. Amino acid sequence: CASSVGDSYGYTF.

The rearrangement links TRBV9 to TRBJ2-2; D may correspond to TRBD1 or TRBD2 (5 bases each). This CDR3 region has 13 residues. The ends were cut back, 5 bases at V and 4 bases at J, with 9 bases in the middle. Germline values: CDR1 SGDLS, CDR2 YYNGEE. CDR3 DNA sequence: TGTGCCAGCAGTGGGACCTTCACCGGGGAGCTGTTTTTT. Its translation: CASSGTFTGELFF. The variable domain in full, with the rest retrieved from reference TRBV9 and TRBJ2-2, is DSGVTQTPKHLITATGQRVTLRCSPRSGDLSVYWYQQSLDQGLQFLIQYYNGEERAKGNILERFSAQQFPDLHSELNLSSLELGDSALYFCASSGTFTGELFFGEGSRLTVL.

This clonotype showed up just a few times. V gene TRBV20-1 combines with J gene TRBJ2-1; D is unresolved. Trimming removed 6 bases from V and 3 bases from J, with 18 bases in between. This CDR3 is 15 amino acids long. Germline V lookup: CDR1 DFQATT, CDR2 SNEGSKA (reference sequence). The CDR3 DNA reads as TGCAGTGCCCCGCCCTATGGCTCGGTCTACAATGAGCAGTTCTTC. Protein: CSAPPYGSVYNEQFF.

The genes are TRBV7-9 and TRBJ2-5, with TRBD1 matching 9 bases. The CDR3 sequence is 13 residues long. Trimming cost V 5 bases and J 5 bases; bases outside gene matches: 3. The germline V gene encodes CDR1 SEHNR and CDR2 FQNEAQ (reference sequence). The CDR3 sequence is CASSGQGTETQYF. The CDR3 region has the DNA TGTGCCAGCAGCGGACAGGGGACGGAGACCCAGTACTTC.

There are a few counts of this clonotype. The CDR3: CASSGDEWEQFF. CDR3 nucleotide sequence: TGTGCCAGCAGCGGGGATGAGTGGGAGCAGTTCTTC. J is TRBJ2-1 and V is TRBV7-9, with D uncertain. CDR3 length: 12 residues. Germline V lookup: CDR1 SEHNR, CDR2 FQNEAQ (reference sequence). Deletions cut 5 bases from V and 10 bases from J, with 12 bases between. Full variable domain (remainder filled in from reference TRBV7-9 and TRBJ2-1): DTGVSQNPRHKITKRGQNVTFRCDPISEHNRLYWYRQTLGQGPEFLTYFQNEAQLEKSRLLSDRFSAERPKGSFSTLEIQRTEQGDSAMYLCASSGDEWEQFFGPGTRLTVL.

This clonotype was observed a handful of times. The DNA of the CDR3 is TGTGCCAGCAGCCCCCACAGGGGTGGTTCACCCCTCCACTTT. Its translation is CASSPHRGGSPLHF. The V call is TRBV6-5, the J call TRBJ1-6, with 7 bases fitting TRBD1. Germline values: CDR1 MNHEY, CDR2 SVGAGI. V trimming: 6 bases; J trimming: 9 bases; junction bases outside the gene matches: 8. CDR3 length: 14 amino acids.

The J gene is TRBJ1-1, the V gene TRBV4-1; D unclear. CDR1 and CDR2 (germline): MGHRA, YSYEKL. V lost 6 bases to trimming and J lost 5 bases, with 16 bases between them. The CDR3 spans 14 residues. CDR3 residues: CASRERWSRTEAFF. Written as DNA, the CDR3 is TGCGCCAGCAGGGAAAGATGGTCGCGTACTGAAGCTTTCTTT.

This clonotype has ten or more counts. CDR3 residues: CASRRQKEGSPLHF. CDR3 DNA sequence: TGTGCCAGCAGACGGCAGAAGGAGGGTTCACCCCTCCACTTT. The chain employs TRBV7-2 and TRBJ1-6; the D is unclear. The CDR3 spans 14 residues. Trimming cost V 6 bases and J 9 bases, with 15 bases left between them. CDR1 and CDR2 (germline): SGHTA, FQGNSA.

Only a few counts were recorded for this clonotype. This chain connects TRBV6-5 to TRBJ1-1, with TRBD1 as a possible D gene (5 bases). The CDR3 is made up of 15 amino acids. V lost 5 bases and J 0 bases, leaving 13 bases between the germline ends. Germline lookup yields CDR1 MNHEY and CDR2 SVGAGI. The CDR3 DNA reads TGTGCCAGCAGTGGAGAGGGACGGATGAACACTGAAGCTTTCTTT. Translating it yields CASSGEGRMNTEAFF.

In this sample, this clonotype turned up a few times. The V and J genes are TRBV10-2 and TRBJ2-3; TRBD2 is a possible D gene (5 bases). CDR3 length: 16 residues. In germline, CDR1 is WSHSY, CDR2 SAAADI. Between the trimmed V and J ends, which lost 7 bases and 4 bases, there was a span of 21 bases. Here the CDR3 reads CASTKPLRGLADTQYF. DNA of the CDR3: TGCGCCAGCACCAAACCCCTCCGAGGGCTGGCAGATACGCAGTATTTT.

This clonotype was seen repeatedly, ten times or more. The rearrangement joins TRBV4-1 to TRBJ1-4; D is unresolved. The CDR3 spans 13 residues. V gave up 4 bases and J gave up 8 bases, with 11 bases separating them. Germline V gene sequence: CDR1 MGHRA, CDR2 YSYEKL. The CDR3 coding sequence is TGCGCCAGCAGCCTGGTGGGAGGAGAAAAACTGTTTTTT. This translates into CASSLVGGEKLFF.

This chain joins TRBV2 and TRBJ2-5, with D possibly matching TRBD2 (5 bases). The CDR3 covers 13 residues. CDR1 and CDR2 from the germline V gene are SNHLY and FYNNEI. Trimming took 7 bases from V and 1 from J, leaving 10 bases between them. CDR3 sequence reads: CASMKRPQETQYF. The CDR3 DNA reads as TGTGCCAGCATGAAGCGGCCCCAAGAGACCCAGTACTTC.

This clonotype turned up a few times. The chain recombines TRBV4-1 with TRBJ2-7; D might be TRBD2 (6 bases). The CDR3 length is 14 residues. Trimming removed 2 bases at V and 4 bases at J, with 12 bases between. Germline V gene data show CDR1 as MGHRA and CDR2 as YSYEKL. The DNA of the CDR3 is TGCGCCAGCAGCCAACGCGACGGGACTTACGAGCAGTACGTC. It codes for CASSQRDGTYEQYV.

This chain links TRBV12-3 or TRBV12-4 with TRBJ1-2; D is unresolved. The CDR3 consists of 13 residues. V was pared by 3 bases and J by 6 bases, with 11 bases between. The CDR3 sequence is CASSFKVSDGYTF. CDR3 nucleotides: TGTGCCAGCAGTTTCAAGGTATCGGATGGCTACACCTTC.

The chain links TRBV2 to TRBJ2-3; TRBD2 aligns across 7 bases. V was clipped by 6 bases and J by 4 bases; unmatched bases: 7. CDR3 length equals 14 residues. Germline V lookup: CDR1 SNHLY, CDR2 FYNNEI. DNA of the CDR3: TGTGCCAGCAGGGCCGGGGGGACCCCAGATACGCAGTATTTT. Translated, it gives CASRAGGTPDTQYF. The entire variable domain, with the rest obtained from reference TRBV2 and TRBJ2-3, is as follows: EPEVTQTPSHQVTQMGQEVILRCVPISNHLYFYWYRQILGQKVEFLVSFYNNEISEKSEIFDDQFSVERPDGSNFTLKIRSTKLEDSAMYFCASRAGGTPDTQYFGPGTRLTVL.

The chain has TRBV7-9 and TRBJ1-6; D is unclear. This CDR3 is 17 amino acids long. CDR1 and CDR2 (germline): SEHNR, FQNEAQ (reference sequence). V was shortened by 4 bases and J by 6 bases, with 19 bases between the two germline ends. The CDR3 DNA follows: TGTGCCAGCAGCTCACCAAGGACGGAAAAGCCTAATTCACCCCTCCACTTT. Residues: CASSSPRTEKPNSPLHF.

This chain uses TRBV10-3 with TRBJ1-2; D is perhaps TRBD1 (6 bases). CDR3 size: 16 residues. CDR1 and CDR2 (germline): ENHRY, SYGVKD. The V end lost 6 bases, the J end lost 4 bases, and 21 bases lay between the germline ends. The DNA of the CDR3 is TGTGCCATCAGCCGGCTGGACAGTAATCCCTCCTATGGCTACACCTTC. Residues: CAISRLDSNPSYGYTF.

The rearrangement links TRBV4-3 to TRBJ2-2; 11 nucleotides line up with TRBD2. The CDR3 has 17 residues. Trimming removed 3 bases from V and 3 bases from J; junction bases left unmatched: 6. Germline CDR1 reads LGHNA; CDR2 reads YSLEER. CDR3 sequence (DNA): TGCGCCAGCAGCCACCGACTAGCGGGGAGTGACACCGGGGAGCTGTTTTTT. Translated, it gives CASSHRLAGSDTGELFF.

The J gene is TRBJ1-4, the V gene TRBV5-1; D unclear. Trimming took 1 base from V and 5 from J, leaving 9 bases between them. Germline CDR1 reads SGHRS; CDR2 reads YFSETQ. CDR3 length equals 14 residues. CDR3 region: CASSLWGENEKLFF. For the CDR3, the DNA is TGCGCCAGCAGCTTGTGGGGTGAGAATGAAAAACTGTTTTTT.

The CDR3 reads CASRQRGGQYTQYF. The CDR3 DNA follows: TGTGCCAGCAGACAGCGGGGGGGCCAATATACGCAGTATTTT. The J gene is TRBJ2-3, the V gene TRBV12-3 or TRBV12-4; 10 bases map to TRBD2. Germline trimming cut 6 bases from V and 7 bases from J; bases unmatched to any gene: 7. The CDR3 sequence is 14 residues long.

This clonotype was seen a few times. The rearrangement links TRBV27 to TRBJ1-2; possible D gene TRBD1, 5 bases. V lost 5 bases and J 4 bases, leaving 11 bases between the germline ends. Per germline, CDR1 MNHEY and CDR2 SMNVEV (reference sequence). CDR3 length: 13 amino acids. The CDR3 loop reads CASSPSTGYGYTF. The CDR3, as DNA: TGTGCCAGCAGTCCTTCTACAGGCTATGGCTACACCTTC.

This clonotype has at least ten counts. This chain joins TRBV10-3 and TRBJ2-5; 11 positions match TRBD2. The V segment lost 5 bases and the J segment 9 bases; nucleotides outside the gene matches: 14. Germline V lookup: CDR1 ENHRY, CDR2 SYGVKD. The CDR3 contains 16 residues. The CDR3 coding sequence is TGTGCCATCAGTTCCTTGTCTAGCGGGGGGTCTCTTCCCCAGTACTTC. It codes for CAISSLSSGGSLPQYF.

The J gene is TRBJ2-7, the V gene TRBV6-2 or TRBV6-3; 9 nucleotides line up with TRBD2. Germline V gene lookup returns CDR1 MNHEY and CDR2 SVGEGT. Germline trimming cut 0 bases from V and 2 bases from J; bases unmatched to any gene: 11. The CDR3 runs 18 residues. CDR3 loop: CASSYSITLSGGTYEQYV. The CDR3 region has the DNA TGTGCCAGCAGTTACTCGATCACTCTAAGCGGGGGGACCTACGAGCAGTACGTC.

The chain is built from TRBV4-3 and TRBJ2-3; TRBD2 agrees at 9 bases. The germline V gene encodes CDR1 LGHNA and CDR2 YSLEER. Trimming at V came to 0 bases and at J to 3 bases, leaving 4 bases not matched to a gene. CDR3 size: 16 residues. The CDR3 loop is CASSQEASGDTDTQYF. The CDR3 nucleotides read TGCGCCAGCAGCCAAGAGGCTAGCGGGGATACAGATACGCAGTATTTT.

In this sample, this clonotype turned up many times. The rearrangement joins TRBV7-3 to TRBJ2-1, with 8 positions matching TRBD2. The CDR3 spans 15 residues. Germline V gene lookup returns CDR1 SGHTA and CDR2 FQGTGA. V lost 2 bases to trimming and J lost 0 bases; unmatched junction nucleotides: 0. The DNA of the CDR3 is TGTGCCAGCAGCTTAGGGACTAGCTCCTACAATGAGCAGTTCTTC. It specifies CASSLGTSSYNEQFF.

CDR3 DNA: TGTGCCAGCAGTGCGGCAGCCGAAGAGACCCAGTACTTC. Translation: CASSAAAEETQYF. This rearrangement joins TRBV25-1 to TRBJ2-5; D remains ambiguous. From germline, CDR1 is MGHDK and CDR2 SYGVNS. The V end was cut by 4 bases, the J end by 3 bases, with 9 bases between. CDR3 length: 13 amino acids.